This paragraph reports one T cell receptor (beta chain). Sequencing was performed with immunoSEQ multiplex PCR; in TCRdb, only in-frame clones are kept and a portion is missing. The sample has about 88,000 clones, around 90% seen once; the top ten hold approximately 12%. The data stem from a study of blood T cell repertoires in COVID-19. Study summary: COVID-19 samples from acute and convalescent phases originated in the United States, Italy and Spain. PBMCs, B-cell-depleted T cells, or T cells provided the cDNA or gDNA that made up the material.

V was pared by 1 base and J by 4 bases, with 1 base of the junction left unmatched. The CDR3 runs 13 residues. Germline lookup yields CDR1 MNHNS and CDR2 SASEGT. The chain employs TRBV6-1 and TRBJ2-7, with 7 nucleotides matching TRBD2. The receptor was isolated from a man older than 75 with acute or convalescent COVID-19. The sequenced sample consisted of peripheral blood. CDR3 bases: TGTGCCAGCAGTGAAGTGGGAGGGTACGAGCAGTACTTC. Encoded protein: CASSEVGGYEQYF.